The present T cell receptor beta chain was sequenced within a study of radiation and T cells in renal cell carcinoma. Study in general: Nephrectomy followed 15 Gy stereotactic body radiation by 4 weeks. Study results and caveats: No pretreatment tumor biopsies were available for baseline clonotypes.

As for time point: blood 2 weeks post-SBRT. The sample's treatment: 15 Gy SBRT to primary tumor, nephrectomy 4 weeks later. Clear cell pathology was present in this patient's renal cell carcinoma. About this clone: Its antigen is unknown.

Using immunoSEQ multiplex PCR, the repertoire was profiled, and TCRdb retains in-frame clones only, with some absent. The sample shows around 86,000 clones, 80% to 90% of them seen only once. This CDR3 is built from 13 residues. Trimming left V 8 bases short and J 4 bases short, with 9 bases between. The V gene's germline CDR1 is ENHRY and CDR2 SYGVKD. The specimen comprised blood, sampled from a patient whose treatment included radiotherapy and nephrectomy. This chain uses TRBV10-3 with TRBJ1-6; D unresolved. This TCR came from a woman between 45 and 60 years old with renal cell carcinoma. The DNA of the CDR3 is TGTGCCATCGGGGAGTCGTATAATTCACCCCTCCACTTT. It yields the protein CAIGESYNSPLHF.